This T cell receptor (beta chain) was recovered during a study of radiotherapy plus CTLA-4 blockade in lung cancer. Study results and caveats: Interferon-beta and early blood T cell clone dynamics reportedly predicted response best. Once radiotherapy plus ipilimumab had been given, TCR clones derived from tumor expanded in blood.

Notes on this clone: Its antigen remains unidentified.

Trimming cost V 3 bases and J 5 bases; bases outside gene matches: 9. This CDR3 region has 16 residues. Per the germline V gene, CDR1 is LNHNV and CDR2 is YYDKDF (reference sequence). Generated by immunoSEQ multiplex PCR, the TCRdb table keeps only in-frame clones and is missing some. The data show more than 95,000 clones, with about four fifths seen just once and 5.2% held by the top ten. The source of this sequence is a human donor with non-small cell lung cancer who had a partial response to radiotherapy plus ipilimumab. The specimen comprised peripheral blood, sampled from a patient treated with radiotherapy plus ipilimumab. The rearrangement joins TRBV15 to TRBJ2-3; 9 bases line up with TRBD1. The CDR3 sequence is CATSRDGTGSRDTQYF. CDR3 DNA: TGTGCCACCAGCAGGGACGGGACAGGGTCCCGAGATACGCAGTATTTT.